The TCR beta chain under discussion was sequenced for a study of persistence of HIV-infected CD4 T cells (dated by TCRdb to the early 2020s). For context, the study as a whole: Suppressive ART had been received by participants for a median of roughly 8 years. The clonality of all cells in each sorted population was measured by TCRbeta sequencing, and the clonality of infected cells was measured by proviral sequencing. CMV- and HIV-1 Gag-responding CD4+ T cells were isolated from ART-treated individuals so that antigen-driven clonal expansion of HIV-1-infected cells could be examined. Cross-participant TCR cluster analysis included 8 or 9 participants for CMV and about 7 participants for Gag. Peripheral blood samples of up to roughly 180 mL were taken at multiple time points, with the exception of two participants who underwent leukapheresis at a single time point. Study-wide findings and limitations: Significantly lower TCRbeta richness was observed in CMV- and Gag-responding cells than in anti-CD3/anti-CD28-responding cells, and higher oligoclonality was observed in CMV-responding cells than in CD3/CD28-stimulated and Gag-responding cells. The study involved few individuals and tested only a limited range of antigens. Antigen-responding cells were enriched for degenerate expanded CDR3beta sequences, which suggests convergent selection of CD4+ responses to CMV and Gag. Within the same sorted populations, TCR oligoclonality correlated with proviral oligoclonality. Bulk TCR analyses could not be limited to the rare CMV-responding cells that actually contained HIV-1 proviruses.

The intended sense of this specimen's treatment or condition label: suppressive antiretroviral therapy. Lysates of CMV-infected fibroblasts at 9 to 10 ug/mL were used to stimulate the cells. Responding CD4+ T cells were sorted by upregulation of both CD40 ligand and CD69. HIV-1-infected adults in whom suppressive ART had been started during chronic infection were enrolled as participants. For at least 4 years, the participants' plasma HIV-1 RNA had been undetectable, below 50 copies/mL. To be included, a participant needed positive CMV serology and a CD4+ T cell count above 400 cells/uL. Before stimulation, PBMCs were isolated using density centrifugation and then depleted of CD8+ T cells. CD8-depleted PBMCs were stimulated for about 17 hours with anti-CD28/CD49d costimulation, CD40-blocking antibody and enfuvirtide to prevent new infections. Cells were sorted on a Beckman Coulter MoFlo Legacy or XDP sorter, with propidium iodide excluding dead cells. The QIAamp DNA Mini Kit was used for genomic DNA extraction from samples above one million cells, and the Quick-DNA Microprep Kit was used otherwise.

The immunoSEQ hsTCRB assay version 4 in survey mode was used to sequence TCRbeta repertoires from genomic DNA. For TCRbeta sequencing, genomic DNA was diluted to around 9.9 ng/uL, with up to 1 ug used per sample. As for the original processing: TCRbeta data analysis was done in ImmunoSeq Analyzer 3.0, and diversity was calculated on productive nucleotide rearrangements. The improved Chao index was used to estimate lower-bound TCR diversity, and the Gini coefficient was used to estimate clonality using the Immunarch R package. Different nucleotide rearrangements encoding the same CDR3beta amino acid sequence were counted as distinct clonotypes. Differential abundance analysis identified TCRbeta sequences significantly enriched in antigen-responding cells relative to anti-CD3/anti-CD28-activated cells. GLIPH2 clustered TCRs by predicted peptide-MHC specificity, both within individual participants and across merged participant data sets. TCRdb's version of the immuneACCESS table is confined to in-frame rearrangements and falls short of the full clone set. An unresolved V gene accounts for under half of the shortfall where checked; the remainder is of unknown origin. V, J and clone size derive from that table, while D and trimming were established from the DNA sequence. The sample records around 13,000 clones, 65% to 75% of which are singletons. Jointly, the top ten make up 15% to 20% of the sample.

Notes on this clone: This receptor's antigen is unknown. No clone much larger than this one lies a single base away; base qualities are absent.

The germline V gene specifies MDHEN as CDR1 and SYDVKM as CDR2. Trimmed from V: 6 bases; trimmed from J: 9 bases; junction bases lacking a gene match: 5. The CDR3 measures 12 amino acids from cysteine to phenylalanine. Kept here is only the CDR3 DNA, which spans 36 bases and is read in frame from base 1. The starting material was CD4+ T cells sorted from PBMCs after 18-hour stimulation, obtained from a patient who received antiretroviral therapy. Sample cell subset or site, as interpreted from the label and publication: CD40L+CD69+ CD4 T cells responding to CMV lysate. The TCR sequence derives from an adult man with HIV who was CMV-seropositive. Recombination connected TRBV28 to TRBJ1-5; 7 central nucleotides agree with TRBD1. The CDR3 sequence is CASRSRQGPQHF. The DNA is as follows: TGTGCCAGCAGGTCTCGACAGGGGCCCCAGCATTTT. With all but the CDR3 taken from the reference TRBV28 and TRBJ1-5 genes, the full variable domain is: DVKVTQSSRYLVKRTGEKVFLECVQDMDHENMFWYRQDPGLGLRLIYFSYDVKMKEKGDIPEGYSVSREKKERFSLILESASTNQTSMYLCASRSRQGPQHFGDGTRLSIL.